These T cell receptor beta chains were read from a single sample in a study of T cell responses to AZD1222 COVID-19 vaccine. TCRdb's table, derived via immunoSEQ multiplex PCR, lists solely in-frame clones and lacks some. The table records 95,000 to 150,000 clones, 75% to 90% of them present only once. This specimen consisted of peripheral blood, obtained on day 0 of AZD1222 vaccination. These receptors originate from an adult in good health. The CDR3 runs from the conserved cysteine through the conserved F or W. Each record gives: J gene, D gene, V gene, clone size, CDR3 DNA, CDR3 protein. The D gene is left open where the match is weak. The size of a clone is reported for some rows only, either as once, few or many, or as a class for expanded clones.

>TRBJ1-5|TRBD1|TRBV4-1|few
TGCGCCAGCAGCCAGGGGGGGACAGTGAACAATCAGCCCCAGCATTTT
CASSQGGTVNNQPQHF
>TRBJ2-7|.|TRBV6-5|.
TGTGCCAGCAGTTACCTGGTCACGGACCGCTCCTACGAGCAGTACTTC
CASSYLVTDRSYEQYF
>TRBJ2-5|TRBD2|TRBV6-5|.
TGTGCCAGCACCCCCCGGGCTAGCGGGAGGGAGACCCAGTACTTC
CASTPRASGRETQYF
>TRBJ2-3|.|TRBV4-2|.
TGTGCCAGCAGCCAAAACACAGATACGCAGTATTTT
CASSQNTDTQYF
>TRBJ2-2|.|TRBV9|.
TGTGCCAGCAGCACCACGTCGGCAACATACGGAGCGACCGGGGAGCTGTTTTTT
CASSTTSATYGATGELFF
>TRBJ2-4|.|TRBV9|.
TGTGCCAGCAGCGTAGGGGACTCTAGGAAAAACATTCAGTACTTC
CASSVGDSRKNIQYF
>TRBJ1-6|.|TRBV7-2|.
TGTGCCAGCAGCTTTATTTCCTATAATTCACCCCTCCACTTT
CASSFISYNSPLHF
>TRBJ2-5|.|TRBV6-2/TRBV6-3|once
TGTGCCAGCAGCGACAGGCCCCCGAGGGAGACCCAGTACTTC
CASSDRPPRETQYF
>TRBJ2-2|.|TRBV28|.
TGTGCCAGCAGCCCGTCCGGAGCGCCGCTCGGCACCGGGGAGCTGTTTTTT
CASSPSGAPLGTGELFF
>TRBJ2-7|.|TRBV12-3/TRBV12-4|.
TGTGCCAGCAGTCGCCTCGGCGTCGGGGAGCAGTACTTC
CASSRLGVGEQYF
>TRBJ1-5|TRBD1|TRBV2|.
TGTGCCAGCAGGCAAGCCGGGACAGTTAATCAGCCCCAGCATTTT
CASRQAGTVNQPQHF
>TRBJ2-7|TRBD2|TRBV7-8|.
TGTGCCAGCAGTCTTACCGGGACTACCATCTACGAGCAGTACTTC
CASSLTGTTIYEQYF
>TRBJ1-1|.|TRBV7-9|.
TGTGCCAGCAGCAACCCCAGGGAGATGAACACTGAAGCTTTCTTT
CASSNPREMNTEAFF
>TRBJ2-1|TRBD2|TRBV4-2|.
TGTGCCAGCAGCCCCAGCATTGGGACTAGCGACTACAATGAGCAGTTCTTC
CASSPSIGTSDYNEQFF
>TRBJ2-2|.|TRBV9|.
TGTGCCAGCAGCGCCCCTCCCGGGACTTCGAACACCGGGGAGCTGTTTTTT
CASSAPPGTSNTGELFF
>TRBJ2-1|TRBD2|TRBV4-2|.
TGTGCCAGCAGCCAAGATCCAACTAGCGCTTACAATGAGCAGTTCTTC
CASSQDPTSAYNEQFF
>TRBJ1-2|.|TRBV12-3/TRBV12-4|once
TGTGCCAGCAGCGACAGAGGCGGCTACACCTTC
CASSDRGGYTF